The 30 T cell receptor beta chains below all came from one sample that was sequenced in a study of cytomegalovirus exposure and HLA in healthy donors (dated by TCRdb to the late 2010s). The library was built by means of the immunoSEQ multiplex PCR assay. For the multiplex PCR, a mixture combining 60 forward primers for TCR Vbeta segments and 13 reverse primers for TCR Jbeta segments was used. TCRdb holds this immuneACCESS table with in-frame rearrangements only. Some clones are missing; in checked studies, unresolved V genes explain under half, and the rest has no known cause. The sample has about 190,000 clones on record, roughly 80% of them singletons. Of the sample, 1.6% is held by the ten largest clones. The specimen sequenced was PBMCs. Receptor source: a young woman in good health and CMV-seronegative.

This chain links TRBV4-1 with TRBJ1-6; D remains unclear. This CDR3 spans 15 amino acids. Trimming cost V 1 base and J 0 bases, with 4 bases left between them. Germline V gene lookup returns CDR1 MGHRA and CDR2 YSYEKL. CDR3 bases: TGCGCCAGCAGCCAAGTCGGCTCCTATAATTCACCCCTCCACTTT. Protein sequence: CASSQVGSYNSPLHF.

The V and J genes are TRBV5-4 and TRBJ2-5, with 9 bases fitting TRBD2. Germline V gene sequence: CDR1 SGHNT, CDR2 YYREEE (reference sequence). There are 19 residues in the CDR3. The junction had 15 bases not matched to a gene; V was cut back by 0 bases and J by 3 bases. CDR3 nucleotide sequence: TGTGCCAGCAGCTTGGGTTTGGGAGGCGGGAGGGGAGGAAAAGAGACCCAGTACTTC. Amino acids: CASSLGLGGGRGGKETQYF.

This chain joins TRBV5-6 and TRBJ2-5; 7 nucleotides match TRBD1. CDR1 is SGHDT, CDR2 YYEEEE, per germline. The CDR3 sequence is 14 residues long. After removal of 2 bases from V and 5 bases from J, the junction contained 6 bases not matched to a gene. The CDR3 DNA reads TGTGCCAGCAGCTTCACAGGGGTAGGGGAGACCCAGTACTTC. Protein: CASSFTGVGETQYF.

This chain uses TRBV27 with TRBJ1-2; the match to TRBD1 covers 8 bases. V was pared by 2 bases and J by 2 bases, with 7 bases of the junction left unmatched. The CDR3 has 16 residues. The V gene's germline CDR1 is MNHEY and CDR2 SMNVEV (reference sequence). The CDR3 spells CASSLLAGGFNYGYTF. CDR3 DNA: TGTGCCAGCAGTTTACTGGCAGGGGGCTTCAACTATGGCTACACCTTC.

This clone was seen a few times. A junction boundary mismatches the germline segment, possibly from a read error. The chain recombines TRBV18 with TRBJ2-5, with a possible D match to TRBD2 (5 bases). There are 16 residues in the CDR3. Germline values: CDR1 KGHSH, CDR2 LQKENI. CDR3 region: CASSSPTFEGRETQYF. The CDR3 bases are TGTGCCAGCTCATCACCGACTTTTGAGGGTCGGGAGACCCAGTACTTC.

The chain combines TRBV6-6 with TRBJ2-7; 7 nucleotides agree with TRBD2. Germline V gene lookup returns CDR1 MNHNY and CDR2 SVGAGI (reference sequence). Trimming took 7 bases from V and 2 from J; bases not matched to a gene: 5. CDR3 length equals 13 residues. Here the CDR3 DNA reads TGTGCCAGCACTCTAGCGGCTGCCTACGAGCAGTACTTC. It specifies CASTLAAAYEQYF.

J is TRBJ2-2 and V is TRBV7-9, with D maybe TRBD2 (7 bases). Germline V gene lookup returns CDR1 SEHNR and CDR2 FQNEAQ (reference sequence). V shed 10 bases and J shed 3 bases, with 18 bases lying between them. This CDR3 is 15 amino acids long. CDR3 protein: CAIPRGGPDTGELFF. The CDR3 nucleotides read TGTGCCATTCCGAGGGGGGGGCCAGACACCGGGGAGCTGTTTTTT.

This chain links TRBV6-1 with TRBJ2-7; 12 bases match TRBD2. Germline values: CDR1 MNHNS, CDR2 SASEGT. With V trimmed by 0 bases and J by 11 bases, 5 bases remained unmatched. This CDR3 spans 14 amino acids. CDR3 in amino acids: CASSEALAGGIEYF. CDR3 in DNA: TGTGCCAGCAGTGAAGCCCTAGCGGGGGGGATTGAGTACTTC.

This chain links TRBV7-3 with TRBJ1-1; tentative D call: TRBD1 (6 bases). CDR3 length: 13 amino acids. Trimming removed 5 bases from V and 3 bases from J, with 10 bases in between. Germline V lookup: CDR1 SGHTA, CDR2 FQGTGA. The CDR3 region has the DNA TGTGCCAGCAGCCTCAACAGGGACACTGAAGCTTTCTTT. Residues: CASSLNRDTEAFF.

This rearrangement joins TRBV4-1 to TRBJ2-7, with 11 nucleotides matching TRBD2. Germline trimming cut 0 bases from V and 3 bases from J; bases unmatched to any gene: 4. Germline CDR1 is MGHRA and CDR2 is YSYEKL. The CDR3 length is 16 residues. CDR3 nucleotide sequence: TGCGCCAGCAGCCAAGATTCCGGGACTAGCGGCTACGAGCAGTACTTC. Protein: CASSQDSGTSGYEQYF.

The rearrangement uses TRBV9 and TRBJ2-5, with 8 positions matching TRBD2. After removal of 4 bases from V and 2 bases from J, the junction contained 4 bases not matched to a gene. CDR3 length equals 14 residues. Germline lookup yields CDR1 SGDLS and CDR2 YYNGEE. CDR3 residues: CASSPSGGQETQYF. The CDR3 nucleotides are TGTGCCAGCAGCCCAAGCGGGGGACAAGAGACCCAGTACTTC.

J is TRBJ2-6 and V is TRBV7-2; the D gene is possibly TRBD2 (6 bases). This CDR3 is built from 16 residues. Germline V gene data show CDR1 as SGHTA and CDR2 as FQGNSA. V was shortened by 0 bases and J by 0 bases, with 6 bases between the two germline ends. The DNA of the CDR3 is TGTGCCAGCAGCTTAGCGGGGGGCTCTGGGGCCAACGTCCTGACTTTC. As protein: CASSLAGGSGANVLTF.

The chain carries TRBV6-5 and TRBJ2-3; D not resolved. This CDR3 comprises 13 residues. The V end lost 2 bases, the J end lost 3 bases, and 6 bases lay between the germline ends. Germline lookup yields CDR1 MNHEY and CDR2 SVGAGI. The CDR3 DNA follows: TGTGCCAGCAGTTACATTAGTACAGATACGCAGTATTTT. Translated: CASSYISTDTQYF.

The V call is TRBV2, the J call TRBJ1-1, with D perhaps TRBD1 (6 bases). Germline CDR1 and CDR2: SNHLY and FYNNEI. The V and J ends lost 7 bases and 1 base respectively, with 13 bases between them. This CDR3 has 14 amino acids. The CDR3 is CASTEGGTNTEAFF. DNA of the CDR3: TGTGCCAGCACCGAGGGGGGGACGAACACTGAAGCTTTCTTT.

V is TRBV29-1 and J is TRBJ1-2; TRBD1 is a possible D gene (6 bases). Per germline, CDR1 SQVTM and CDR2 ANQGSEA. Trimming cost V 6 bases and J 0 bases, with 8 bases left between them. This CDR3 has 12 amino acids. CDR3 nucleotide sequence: TGCAGCGTCTGGACAGCTAACTATGGCTACACCTTC. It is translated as CSVWTANYGYTF.

In DNA form, the CDR3 reads TGTGCCAGTACCTATACCGGACAGGGTGATGGCTACACCTTC. As protein: CASTYTGQGDGYTF. The V gene is TRBV19, the J gene TRBJ1-2; TRBD1 aligns across 8 bases. Trimming at V came to 7 bases and at J to 6 bases, leaving 10 bases not matched to a gene. The CDR3 has 14 residues. Germline CDR1 LNHDA, CDR2 SQIVND (reference sequence).

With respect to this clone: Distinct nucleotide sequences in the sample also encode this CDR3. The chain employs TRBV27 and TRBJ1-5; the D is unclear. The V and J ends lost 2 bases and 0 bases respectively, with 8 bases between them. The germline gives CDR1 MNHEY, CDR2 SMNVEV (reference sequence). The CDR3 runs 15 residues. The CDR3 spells CASSLTGDSNQPQHF. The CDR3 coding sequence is TGTGCCAGCAGTTTAACGGGAGATAGCAATCAGCCCCAGCATTTT.

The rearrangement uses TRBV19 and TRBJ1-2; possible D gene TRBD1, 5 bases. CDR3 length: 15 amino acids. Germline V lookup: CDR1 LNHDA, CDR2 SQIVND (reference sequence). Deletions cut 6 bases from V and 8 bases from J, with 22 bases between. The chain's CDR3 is CASREPGLDMGGYTF. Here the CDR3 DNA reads TGTGCCAGTAGGGAACCGGGACTCGACATGGGGGGCTACACCTTC. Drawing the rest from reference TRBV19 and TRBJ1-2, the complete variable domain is DGGITQSPKYLFRKEGQNVTLSCEQNLNHDAMYWYRQDPGQGLRLIYYSQIVNDFQKGDIAEGYSVSREKKESFPLTVTSAQKNPTAFYLCASREPGLDMGGYTFGSGTRLTVV.

The CDR3 nucleotides are TGTGCCAGCAGTCCCGAGCAGGGAGGTATAAATTCACCCCTCCACTTT. This codes for CASSPEQGGINSPLHF. The chain uses TRBV27 and TRBJ1-6; D possibly corresponds to TRBD1 (5 bases). The CDR3 runs to 16 residues. The germline gives CDR1 MNHEY, CDR2 SMNVEV (reference sequence). The V gene lost 5 bases and the J gene lost 7 bases, with 18 bases spanning the gap.

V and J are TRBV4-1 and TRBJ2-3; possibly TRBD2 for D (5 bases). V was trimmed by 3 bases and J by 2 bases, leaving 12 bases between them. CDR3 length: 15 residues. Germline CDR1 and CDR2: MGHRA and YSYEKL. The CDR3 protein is CASSQIASTTDTQYF. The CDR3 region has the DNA TGCGCCAGCAGCCAGATAGCGAGTACCACAGATACGCAGTATTTT.

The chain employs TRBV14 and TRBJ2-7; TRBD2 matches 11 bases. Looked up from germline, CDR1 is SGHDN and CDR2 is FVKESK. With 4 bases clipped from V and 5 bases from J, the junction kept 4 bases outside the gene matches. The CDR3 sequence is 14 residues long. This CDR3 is CASSRLAGGNEQYF. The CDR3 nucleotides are TGTGCCAGCAGCCGGCTAGCGGGAGGCAACGAGCAGTACTTC. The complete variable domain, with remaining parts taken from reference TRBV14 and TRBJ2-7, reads EAGVTQFPSHSVIEKGQTVTLRCDPISGHDNLYWYRRVMGKEIKFLLHFVKESKQDESGMPNNRFLAERTGGTYSTLKVQPAELEDSGVYFCASSRLAGGNEQYFGPGTRLTVT.

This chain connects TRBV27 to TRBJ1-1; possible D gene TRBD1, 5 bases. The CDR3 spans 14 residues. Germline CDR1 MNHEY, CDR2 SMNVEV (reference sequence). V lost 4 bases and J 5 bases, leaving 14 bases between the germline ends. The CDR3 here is CASSYAGGGTEAFF. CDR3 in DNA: TGTGCCAGCAGTTATGCAGGCGGGGGGACTGAAGCTTTCTTT.

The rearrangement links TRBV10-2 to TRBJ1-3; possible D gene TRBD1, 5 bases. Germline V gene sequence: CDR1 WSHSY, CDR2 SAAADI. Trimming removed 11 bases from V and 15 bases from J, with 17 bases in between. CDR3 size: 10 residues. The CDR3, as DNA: TGCGCCGGCTTCGGGGGAATTAGATATTTT. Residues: CAGFGGIRYF.

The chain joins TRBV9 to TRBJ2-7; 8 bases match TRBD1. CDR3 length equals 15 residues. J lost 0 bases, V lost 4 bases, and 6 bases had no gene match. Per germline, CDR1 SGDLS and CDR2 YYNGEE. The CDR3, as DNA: TGTGCCAGCAGCCCACCGGGACAGGCCTCCTACGAGCAGTACTTC. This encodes CASSPPGQASYEQYF. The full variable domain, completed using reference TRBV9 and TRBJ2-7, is DSGVTQTPKHLITATGQRVTLRCSPRSGDLSVYWYQQSLDQGLQFLIQYYNGEERAKGNILERFSAQQFPDLHSELNLSSLELGDSALYFCASSPPGQASYEQYFGPGTRLTVT.

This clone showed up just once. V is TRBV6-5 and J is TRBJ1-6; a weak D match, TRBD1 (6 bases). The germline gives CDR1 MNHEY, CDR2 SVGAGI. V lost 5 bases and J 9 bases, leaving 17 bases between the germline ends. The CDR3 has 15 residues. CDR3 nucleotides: TGTGCCAGCAGTGCCCCAGGGGTAAGGAGTTCACCCCTCCACTTT. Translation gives CASSAPGVRSSPLHF.

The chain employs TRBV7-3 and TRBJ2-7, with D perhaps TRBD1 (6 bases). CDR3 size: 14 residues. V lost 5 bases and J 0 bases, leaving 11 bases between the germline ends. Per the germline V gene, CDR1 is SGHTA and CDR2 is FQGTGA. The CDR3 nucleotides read TGTGCCAGCAGCATCACAGGGCCCTCCTACGAGCAGTACTTC. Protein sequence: CASSITGPSYEQYF.

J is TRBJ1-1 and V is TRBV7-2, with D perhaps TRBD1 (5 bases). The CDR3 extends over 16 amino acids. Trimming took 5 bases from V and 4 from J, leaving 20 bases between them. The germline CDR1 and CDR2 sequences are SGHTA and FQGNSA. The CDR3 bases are TGTGCCAGCAGCCCATTCTGGGGGGATAAAGTCACTGAAGCTTTCTTT. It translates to CASSPFWGDKVTEAFF.

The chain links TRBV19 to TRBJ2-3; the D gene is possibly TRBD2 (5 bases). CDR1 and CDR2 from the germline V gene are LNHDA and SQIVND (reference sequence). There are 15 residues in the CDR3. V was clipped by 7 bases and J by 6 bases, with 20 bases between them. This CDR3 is CASTLAGMAADTQYF. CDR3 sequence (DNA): TGTGCCAGTACCTTGGCGGGCATGGCAGCGGATACGCAGTATTTT.

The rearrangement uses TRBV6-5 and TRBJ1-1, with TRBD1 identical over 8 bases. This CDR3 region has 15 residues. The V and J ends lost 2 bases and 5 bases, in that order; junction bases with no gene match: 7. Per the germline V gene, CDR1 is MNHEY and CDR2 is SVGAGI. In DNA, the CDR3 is TGTGCCAGCAGTTACACAGACAGGGGATTAACTGAAGCTTTCTTT. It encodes CASSYTDRGLTEAFF.

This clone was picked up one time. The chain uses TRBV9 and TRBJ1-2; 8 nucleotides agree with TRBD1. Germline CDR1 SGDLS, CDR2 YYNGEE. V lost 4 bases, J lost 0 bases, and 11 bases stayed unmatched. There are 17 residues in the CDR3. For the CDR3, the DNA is TGTGCCAGCAGCACCCCGGGACAGGAAGATGCTAACTATGGCTACACCTTC. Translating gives CASSTPGQEDANYGYTF.